This note documents a single T cell receptor beta chain sequence. This receptor's antigen is unknown. Base qualities are not provided; no much larger clone lies one nucleotide away. These data come from a study of blood T cell repertoires in COVID-19 (dated by TCRdb to the early 2020s). Regarding the complete study: Samples from collaborators originated in the United States, Italy and Spain and spanned both the acute and convalescent phases of COVID-19. The prospective study material was composed of cDNA or gDNA derived from T cells, B-cell-depleted T cells, or PBMCs. Deeply sampled blood TCRbeta repertoires from subjects exposed to, actively infected with, or recovered from COVID-19 were included in the dataset. A freely available public database, intended as a resource for researchers studying the immune response to SARS-CoV-2, is where the repertoires were released. Samples were obtained from the ongoing ImmuneRACE study (first 160 participants) and from about 1,300 subjects provided by 6 global collaborators. A de-identified subject ID, COVID-19 status, age in years and sex were almost always included in the sample metadata. Where available, HLA class I and class II types were taken from metadata supplied by the sample provider and were not determined by assay-based typing. Results the study describes overall, beyond this receptor: The quantity of clinical and demographic metadata differed by source and by participant and was supplied without curation.

The immunoSEQ Assay, a bias-controlled multiplex PCR, was used to amplify TCRbeta CDR3 regions from genomic DNA. Under the source paper's analysis protocol: The number of nucleated cells in each sample was estimated by amplification of reference gene primers within the assay. Sequence reads were collapsed and filtered to measure the absolute abundance of every unique TCRbeta CDR3 rearrangement. Productive Simpson clonality was computed per sample as the square root of Simpson's diversity index over productive rearrangements. Drawn from immuneACCESS, this table holds only the in-frame rearrangements with V and J called that TCRdb kept. Clones are partly lost; checked studies trace under half to an unresolved V gene and leave the rest unexplained. V and J calls and clone size follow that table, whereas D and trimming were derived from the DNA. For this sample the table gives about 66,000 clones, of which 65% to 90% were detected only once. The ten top clones hold less than 8.5% of the sample.

The collaborating institutions used their own protocols to collect whole blood in K2EDTA tubes. For TCRbeta analysis, collaborators shipped samples in one of three forms: frozen whole blood, isolated PBMCs, or DNA extracted from either of those sample types. Material for sequencing was peripheral blood. The sequence was obtained from a man aged 55 to 69 with acute or convalescent COVID-19.

Here the CDR3 is given as CSAPEGKKLFF. Here is the DNA: TGCAGTGCCCCCGAGGGTAAAAAACTGTTTTTT. The V gene is TRBV20-1 and the J gene is TRBJ1-4, with the D gene too uncertain to name. CDR1 and CDR2, looked up from the germline V gene (reference sequence), are DFQATT and SNEGSKA. Cut back by 6 bases and 9 bases, the V and J ends lie 11 bases apart. The CDR3, cysteine through phenylalanine, is 11 amino acids long. The entry retains the CDR3 DNA only, 33 bases that are in frame from base 1.